The 13 T cell receptor beta chains in this list originate from one sample, sequenced in a study of T-cell reconstitution after alpha-beta-depleted transplantation in children. Construction of the TCRbeta library involved unique molecular identifiers. TCRdb called the PCR reads again in MiXCR, with one record for every CDR3 protein. The sample includes almost 500,000 distinct CDR3 sequences, 10% of them seen just once. The sequences come from PBMCs, collected before TCRalphabeta/CD19-depleted stem cell transplant. The receptors come from a child aged 2-9 years with inherited bone marrow failure, due to receive a stem cell transplant.

This clonotype was counted many times. The chain combines TRBV5-6 with TRBJ2-7, with 10 bases matching TRBD2. The V segment lost 5 bases and the J segment 1 base; nucleotides outside the gene matches: 21. The CDR3 is made up of 20 amino acids. Germline CDR1 is SGHDT and CDR2 is YYEEEE. This CDR3 reads CASSLRPFGLAGEESYEQYF. The CDR3 DNA reads TGTGCCAGCAGTCTGAGGCCGTTCGGGCTAGCGGGAGAGGAATCCTACGAGCAGTACTTC.

The chain carries TRBV5-8 and TRBJ1-2; D not resolved. Trimming shortened V by 1 base and J by 10 bases, and 14 bases separated the two germline ends. The CDR3 extends over 13 amino acids. The germline V gene has CDR1 SGHTS and CDR2 YDEGEE. The CDR3 nucleotides read TGTGCCAGCAGCTTGAGCGGGCCCAAAGACTACACCTTC. It translates to CASSLSGPKDYTF.

V usage is TRBV20-1 and J usage is TRBJ2-5, with D uncertain. V gave up 0 bases and J gave up 2 bases, with 10 bases separating them. From germline, CDR1 is DFQATT and CDR2 SNEGSKA (reference sequence). The CDR3 has 14 amino acids. In nucleotides, the CDR3 is TGCAGTGCTAGAGATCCGCGAAGGCAAGAGACCCAGTACTTC. Translating gives CSARDPRRQETQYF.

This chain joins TRBV6-5 and TRBJ1-5, with a tentative D call TRBD1 (5 bases). With 2 bases removed from V and 3 bases from J, the gap between germline ends came to 11 bases. The CDR3 extends over 15 amino acids. Germline V gene data show CDR1 as MNHEY and CDR2 as SVGAGI. CDR3 loop: CASSYGGHNNQPQHF. CDR3 DNA sequence: TGTGCCAGCAGTTACGGCGGACATAACAATCAGCCCCAGCATTTT.

This clonotype was seen many times. The DNA for the CDR3 is TGTGCCAGCAGCATCGCAGGGGGCGGCACAGATACGCAGTATTTT. Translation: CASSIAGGGTDTQYF. The chain uses TRBV7-2 and TRBJ2-3, with 8 bases matching TRBD1. Germline V gene lookup returns CDR1 SGHTA and CDR2 FQGNSA. The CDR3 sequence is 15 residues long. V lost 5 bases, J lost 1 base, and 5 bases stayed unmatched.

This clonotype was detected ten times or more. V gene TRBV29-1 combines with J gene TRBJ2-5; 8 bases fit TRBD1. Per the germline V gene, CDR1 is SQVTM and CDR2 is ANQGSEA. This CDR3 comprises 14 residues. Trimming at V came to 6 bases and at J to 1 base, leaving 7 bases not matched to a gene. CDR3 residues: CSVRIGTGQETQYF. In nucleotides, the CDR3 is TGCAGCGTCAGGATCGGGACAGGCCAAGAGACCCAGTACTTC.

The chain carries TRBV4-3 and TRBJ2-1; D is undetermined. Germline V gene data show CDR1 as LGHNA and CDR2 as YSLEER. Trimming stripped 1 base from V and 5 bases from J, with 6 bases between. The CDR3 covers 13 residues. DNA for the CDR3: TGCGCCAGCAGCCAAGGCAGTAACAATGAGCAGTTCTTC. Protein product: CASSQGSNNEQFF.

The table lists this clonotype with many counts. CDR3 sequence (DNA): TGTGCCTGGAGGAAGGCCAAAAACATTCAGTACTTC. It yields the protein CAWRKAKNIQYF. The chain uses TRBV30 and TRBJ2-4; D is uncertain. V lost 3 bases, J lost 1 base, and 4 bases lay in between. Germline V gives CDR1 GTSNPN, CDR2 SVGIG (reference sequence). The CDR3 extends over 12 amino acids.

This clonotype was detected ten times or more. The V call is TRBV5-1, the J call TRBJ2-7, with 12 bases fitting TRBD1. This CDR3 has 17 residues. Trimming cost V 6 bases and J 6 bases; bases outside gene matches: 16. The germline V gene encodes CDR1 SGHRS and CDR2 YFSETQ. In DNA form, the CDR3 reads TGCGCCAGCACCTGGTGGGGGACGCCGGGACAGGGGGCCGAGCAGTACTTC. It is translated as CASTWWGTPGQGAEQYF.

This clonotype was counted many times. This sequence joins TRBV19 and TRBJ2-1, with 7 bases that match TRBD2. Unmatched junction bases numbered 5, after V lost 3 bases and J lost 12 bases. Germline CDR1 is LNHDA and CDR2 is SQIVND (reference sequence). The CDR3 is 12 residues long. The CDR3 loop is CASSIGASGQFF. CDR3 nucleotides: TGTGCCAGTAGTATCGGAGCTAGCGGGCAGTTCTTC.

This clonotype occurred once. This may be a read error: a much more frequent sequence differs by one nucleotide. V and J are TRBV7-2 and TRBJ2-7, with 10 bases fitting TRBD2. CDR3 length equals 15 residues. Trimming removed 1 base from V and 10 bases from J; junction bases left unmatched: 10. Germline V CDR1 and CDR2: SGHTA, FQGNSA. The DNA of the CDR3 is TGTGCCAGCAGCTTAGTAGCAGCGGGAGGGGGCGACCAGTACTTC. Translating it yields CASSLVAAGGGDQYF. Filled out from reference TRBV7-2 and TRBJ2-7, the complete variable domain reads GAGVSQSPSNKVTEKGKDVELRCDPISGHTALYWYRQSLGQGLEFLIYFQGNSAPDKSGLPSDRFSAERTGGSVSTLTIQRTQQEDSAVYLCASSLVAAGGGDQYFGPGTRLTVT.

At least ten counts were recorded for this clonotype. The chain couples TRBV29-1 to TRBJ2-6; D may be TRBD2 (6 bases). The V gene lost 0 bases and the J gene lost 0 bases, with 12 bases spanning the gap. The germline gives CDR1 SQVTM, CDR2 ANQGSEA. The CDR3 spans 17 residues. This chain's CDR3 is CSVEDFAGNSGANVLTF. The CDR3 DNA reads as TGCAGCGTTGAAGATTTTGCGGGGAACTCTGGGGCCAACGTCCTGACTTTC. The full variable domain, rest sourced from reference TRBV29-1 and TRBJ2-6, is SAVISQKPSRDICQRGTSLTIQCQVDSQVTMMFWYRQQPGQSLTLIATANQGSEATYESGFVIDKFPISRPNLTFSTLTVSNMSPEDSSIYLCSVEDFAGNSGANVLTFGAGSRLTVL.

This clonotype was detected ten times or more. J is TRBJ2-5 and V is TRBV20-1; D perhaps matches TRBD2 (5 bases). V lost 0 bases, J lost 7 bases, and 21 bases lay in between. The CDR3 contains 16 residues. Germline CDR1 is DFQATT and CDR2 is SNEGSKA (reference sequence). DNA of the CDR3: TGCAGTGCTAGAGATTTTCCGAGGACTCGATACGGGACCCAGTACTTC. As protein: CSARDFPRTRYGTQYF.